The 18 T cell receptor beta chains given below trace back to one sample, sequenced in a study of tumour-infiltrating T cells in Burkitt lymphoma. Produced via immunoSEQ multiplex PCR; TCRdb's table is partial and in-frame only. The sample holds tens of thousands of clones, approximately 31% seen once. The source material was tumor tissue. The receptors were gathered from a human donor with Burkitt lymphoma.

The V and J genes are TRBV27 and TRBJ2-7; 10 nucleotides align to TRBD2. The CDR3 loop spans 14 amino acids. Germline CDR1 and CDR2: MNHEY and SMNVEV (reference sequence). V dropped 5 bases and J dropped 6; count of bases not matched to a gene: 7. The CDR3 is CASSPGTSAFEQYF. The CDR3 DNA reads TGTGCCAGCAGTCCCGGGACTAGCGCCTTCGAGCAGTACTTC.

This clone was seen a few times. The chain has TRBV9 and TRBJ1-1; 9 bases fit TRBD1. CDR1 and CDR2 (germline): SGDLS, YYNGEE. CDR3 size: 15 residues. The junction had 3 bases not matched to a gene; V was cut back by 0 bases and J by 3 bases. The CDR3 bases are TGTGCCAGCAGCGTAGTAGACAGGGGGTACACTGAAGCTTTCTTT. The encoded protein is CASSVVDRGYTEAFF.

The chain joins TRBV5-1 to TRBJ2-7, with a weak D call TRBD2 (5 bases). V was pared by 0 bases and J by 1 base, with 11 bases between. CDR1 and CDR2 (germline): SGHRS, YFSETQ. The length of the CDR3 is 15 residues. The DNA of the CDR3 is TGCGCCAGCAGCTTGGGGCATTCGGGGTCCTACGAGCAGTACTTC. It is translated as CASSLGHSGSYEQYF.

The chain joins TRBV2 to TRBJ2-5; the D gene is possibly TRBD2 (6 bases). The CDR3 extends over 12 amino acids. Trimming removed 6 bases from V and 4 bases from J, with 9 bases in between. Germline loops: CDR1 SNHLY, CDR2 FYNNEI. Written as DNA, the CDR3 is TGTGCCAGCAGCGGAGGGCCAGAGACCCAGTACTTC. Its translation: CASSGGPETQYF.

The genes are TRBV7-2 and TRBJ2-5; tentative D call: TRBD1 (5 bases). This CDR3 spans 13 amino acids. Per the germline V gene, CDR1 is SGHTA and CDR2 is FQGNSA. Trimming stripped 5 bases from V and 4 bases from J, with 11 bases between. The CDR3: CASSKTVRETQYF. Written as DNA, the CDR3 is TGTGCCAGCAGCAAGACAGTCCGAGAGACCCAGTACTTC. Together with reference TRBV7-2 and TRBJ2-5, the CDR3 gives the full variable domain: GAGVSQSPSNKVTEKGKDVELRCDPISGHTALYWYRQSLGQGLEFLIYFQGNSAPDKSGLPSDRFSAERTGGSVSTLTIQRTQQEDSAVYLCASSKTVRETQYFGPGTRLLVL.

This rearrangement joins TRBV7-2 to TRBJ2-7; TRBD1 matches 7 bases. CDR1 and CDR2 (germline): SGHTA, FQGNSA. The V gene end was trimmed by 5 bases and the J gene end by 3 bases; junction bases not matched to a gene: 4. The CDR3 is 13 amino acids. CDR3 residues: CASSRDRNYEQYF. In DNA, the CDR3 is TGTGCCAGCAGCCGGGACAGAAACTACGAGCAGTACTTC. Full variable domain (outside the CDR3, taken from reference TRBV7-2 and TRBJ2-7): GAGVSQSPSNKVTEKGKDVELRCDPISGHTALYWYRQSLGQGLEFLIYFQGNSAPDKSGLPSDRFSAERTGGSVSTLTIQRTQQEDSAVYLCASSRDRNYEQYFGPGTRLTVT.

Only a few counts were recorded for this clone. The gene calls are TRBV5-1 and TRBJ1-4; no clear D. The CDR3 loop spans 15 amino acids. V dropped 0 bases and J dropped 3 bases, with 9 bases sitting between them. Germline assignment: CDR1 SGHRS and CDR2 YFSETQ. The CDR3 region has the DNA TGCGCCAGCAGCTTGGGTTATTCCCCTAATGAAAAACTGTTTTTT. This translates into CASSLGYSPNEKLFF.

This chain connects TRBV7-8 to TRBJ2-7, with D tentatively TRBD2 (5 bases). The CDR3 loop spans 14 amino acids. CDR1 and CDR2 (germline): SGHVS, FQNEAQ. V was trimmed by 0 bases and J by 3 bases, leaving 9 bases between them. CDR3 DNA sequence: TGTGCCAGCAGCTTAGCGAGCGGCAGCTACGAGCAGTACTTC. Its translation: CASSLASGSYEQYF.

The rearrangement uses TRBV19 and TRBJ1-4, with 7 bases lining up with TRBD1. Germline assignment: CDR1 LNHDA and CDR2 SQIVND (reference sequence). The CDR3 is made up of 13 amino acids. After removal of 8 bases from V and 7 bases from J, the junction contained 7 bases not matched to a gene. The CDR3, as DNA: TGTGCCAGTCACCGACAGGGAGGTGAAAAACTGTTTTTT. It translates to CASHRQGGEKLFF.

The chain has TRBV5-5 and TRBJ2-7; no firm D call. The CDR3 spans 14 residues. The germline V gene has CDR1 SGHKS and CDR2 YYEKEE (reference sequence). Trimming removed 6 bases at V and 5 bases at J, with 18 bases between. In nucleotides, the CDR3 is TGTGCCAGCACGCCCGGCTGGGGTGGCAACGAGCAGTACTTC. This translates into CASTPGWGGNEQYF.

This clone was detected a few times. V is TRBV7-9 and J is TRBJ2-4; D might be TRBD1 (5 bases). This CDR3 contains 14 residues. Germline-derived CDR1 and CDR2 are SEHNR and FQNEAQ (reference sequence). Trimming removed 4 bases at V and 2 bases at J, with 9 bases between. The CDR3 DNA reads as TGTGCCAGCAGCTCCAGGGAAACCAAAAACATTCAGTACTTC. Translating gives CASSSRETKNIQYF.

V and J are TRBV6-5 and TRBJ1-2, with D tentatively TRBD1 (5 bases). CDR3 length: 15 residues. Deletions cut 5 bases from V and 6 bases from J, with 19 bases between. CDR1 and CDR2 (germline): MNHEY, SVGAGI. The CDR3 nucleotides are TGTGCCAGCAGTCAAACGTCCAGGGTTCTTCATGGCTACACCTTC. Translating it yields CASSQTSRVLHGYTF.

The gene calls are TRBV4-3 and TRBJ2-1; D is uncertain. CDR3 length: 17 residues. The germline V gene encodes CDR1 LGHNA and CDR2 YSLEER. The V gene lost 0 bases and the J gene lost 6 bases, with 18 bases spanning the gap. CDR3 region: CASSQEETRLIPNEQFF. DNA for the CDR3: TGCGCCAGCAGCCAAGAGGAGACGAGACTGATCCCCAATGAGCAGTTCTTC.

The V gene is TRBV10-3, the J gene TRBJ2-1; 9 bases line up with TRBD1. V lost 4 bases, J lost 4 bases, and 5 bases stayed unmatched. The germline CDR1 and CDR2 sequences are ENHRY and SYGVKD. The CDR3 is made up of 15 amino acids. The CDR3 DNA sequence: TGTGCCATCAGTGGGGAGACAGGGGGTTACAATGAGCAGTTCTTC. This gives the protein CAISGETGGYNEQFF.

The rearrangement uses TRBV7-9 and TRBJ1-2, with TRBD1 matching over 12 bases. The CDR3 has 16 residues. CDR1 SEHNR and CDR2 FQNEAQ come from the germline V gene (reference sequence). J gave up 7 bases and V 5 bases, and 11 bases lay outside the gene matches. The CDR3 spells CASSPLLGQGAFGYTF. CDR3 in DNA: TGTGCCAGCAGCCCTCTACTGGGACAGGGGGCTTTTGGCTACACCTTC.

This sequence joins TRBV11-1 and TRBJ1-6; tentatively, D is TRBD1 (6 bases). The germline V gene has CDR1 SGHAT and CDR2 FQDESV (reference sequence). V was shortened by 3 bases and J by 7 bases, with 13 bases between the two germline ends. CDR3 length: 15 residues. The CDR3 nucleotides are TGTGCCAGCAGCTTCGGGGGCTGGACCAATTCACCCCTCCACTTT. This sequence encodes CASSFGGWTNSPLHF.

The chain carries TRBV9 and TRBJ2-1; 10 bases agree with TRBD2. The CDR3 extends over 17 amino acids. The germline gives CDR1 SGDLS, CDR2 YYNGEE. The V and J ends lost 0 bases and 3 bases, in that order; junction bases with no gene match: 6. DNA for the CDR3: TGTGCCAGCAGCGTAGAAAGCGGGGGGGCGATCTACAATGAGCAGTTCTTC. As protein: CASSVESGGAIYNEQFF.

V and J are TRBV5-1 and TRBJ2-1; maybe TRBD1 (5 bases). The germline CDR1 and CDR2 sequences are SGHRS and YFSETQ. Trimming removed 0 bases from V and 3 bases from J, with 10 bases in between. This CDR3 spans 15 amino acids. Here the CDR3 DNA reads TGCGCCAGCAGCTTGGTGCCAGGGAACTACAATGAGCAGTTCTTC. Amino acids: CASSLVPGNYNEQFF.